The sequence of this T cell receptor (beta chain) was determined in a study of T cell responses to AZD1222 COVID-19 vaccine. Study-level information: Whether given at about 4 or about 12 weeks, second doses were pooled.

Trimming took 3 bases from V and 2 from J, leaving 8 bases between them. The CDR3 runs to 15 residues. Germline CDR1 LNHDA, CDR2 SQIVND (reference sequence). As regards this clone: The antigen remains unidentified.

Study-level findings and limits: Researchers report vaccine-associated CD4 TCRs spanning spike, with dominance at 160-218 and 743-854. Among AZD1222 vaccinees, only six were seropositive at baseline.

Libraries were prepared by immunoSEQ multiplex PCR; TCRdb keeps only in-frame clonotypes and omits some of them. The data show 150,000 to 200,000 clones, more than 85% seen once. This specimen was peripheral blood, taken on day 0 of AZD1222 vaccination. The gene calls are TRBV19 and TRBJ2-6; possible D gene TRBD2, 5 bases. This TCR was sampled from an adult in good health. Here the CDR3 DNA reads TGTGCCAGTAGTATCGGACTCCCTGGGGCCAACGTCCTGACTTTC. This sequence encodes CASSIGLPGANVLTF.